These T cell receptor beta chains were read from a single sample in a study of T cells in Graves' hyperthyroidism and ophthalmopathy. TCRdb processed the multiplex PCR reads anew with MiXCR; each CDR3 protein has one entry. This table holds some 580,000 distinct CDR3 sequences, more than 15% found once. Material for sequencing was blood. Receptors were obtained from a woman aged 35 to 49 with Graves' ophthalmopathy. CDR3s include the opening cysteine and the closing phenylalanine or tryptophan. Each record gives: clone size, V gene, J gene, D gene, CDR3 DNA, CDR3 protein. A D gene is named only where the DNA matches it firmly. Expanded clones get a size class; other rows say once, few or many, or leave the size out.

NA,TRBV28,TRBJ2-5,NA,TGTGCCAGCAGTTTATCCCGGGCTGCCCTGGGGGTTGGGACAGAGACCCAGTACTTC,CASSLSRAALGVGTETQYF
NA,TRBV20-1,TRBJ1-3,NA,TGCAGTGCTAGAAGGAACTCTGGAAACACCATATATTTT,CSARRNSGNTIYF
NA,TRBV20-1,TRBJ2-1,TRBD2,TGCAGTGCTAGAGGTCTAGCGGGAGTCAATGAGCAGTTCTTC,CSARGLAGVNEQFF
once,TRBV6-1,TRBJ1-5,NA,TGTGCCGGCAGTGAAGTAAATAGCCCCAATCAGCCCCAGCATTTT,CAGSEVNSPNQPQHF
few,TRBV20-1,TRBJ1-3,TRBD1,TGCAGTGCCCGAACTGGGCTGGGAGGGACAGAGGGAAACACCATATATTTT,CSARTGLGGTEGNTIYF
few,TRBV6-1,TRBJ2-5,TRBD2,TGTGCCAGCAGTGAACAGGTAGCGGGCAGGGAGACCCAGTACTTC,CASSEQVAGRETQYF
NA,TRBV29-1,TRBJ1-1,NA,TGCAGCGTCCAATTAGCGGTCAGTCTGAACACTGAAGCTTTCTTT,CSVQLAVSLNTEAFF
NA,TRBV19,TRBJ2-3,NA,TGTGCCAGTCCACTCACCCAGACTAGTACGCAGTATTTT,CASPLTQTSTQYF
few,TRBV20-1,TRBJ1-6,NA,TGCAGTGCCCGGGGGGGGACTGGTGAGGGTTCACCCCTCCACTTT,CSARGGTGEGSPLHF
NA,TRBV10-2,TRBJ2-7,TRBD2,TGCGCCAGCAGTGAGACCGGACTAGCGGGAGGGAATACCTACGAGCAGTACTTC,CASSETGLAGGNTYEQYF
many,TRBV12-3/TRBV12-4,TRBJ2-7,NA,TGTGCCAGCAGCCCAGGGGGGACCGTTGACTACGAGCAGTACTTC,CASSPGGTVDYEQYF
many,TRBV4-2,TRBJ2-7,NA,TGTGCCAGCAGCCAGGTTGTCACCTACGAGCAGTACTTC,CASSQVVTYEQYF
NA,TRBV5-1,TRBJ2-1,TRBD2,TGCGCCAGCAGCTTCCTCCCGGGACTAGCGGGCCGCAATGAGCAGTTCTTC,CASSFLPGLAGRNEQFF
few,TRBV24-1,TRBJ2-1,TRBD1,TGTGCCACCAGTGATATCTGGACAGGGAGGTCCGGTGAGCAGTTCTTC,CATSDIWTGRSGEQFF
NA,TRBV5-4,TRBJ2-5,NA,TGTGCCAGCAGCTGGGGGGTAGAAGAGACCCAGTACTTC,CASSWGVEETQYF
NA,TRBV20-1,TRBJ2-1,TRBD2,TGCAGTGCTACGCTAGCGGGGGAGTACAGTGAGCAGTTCTTC,CSATLAGEYSEQFF